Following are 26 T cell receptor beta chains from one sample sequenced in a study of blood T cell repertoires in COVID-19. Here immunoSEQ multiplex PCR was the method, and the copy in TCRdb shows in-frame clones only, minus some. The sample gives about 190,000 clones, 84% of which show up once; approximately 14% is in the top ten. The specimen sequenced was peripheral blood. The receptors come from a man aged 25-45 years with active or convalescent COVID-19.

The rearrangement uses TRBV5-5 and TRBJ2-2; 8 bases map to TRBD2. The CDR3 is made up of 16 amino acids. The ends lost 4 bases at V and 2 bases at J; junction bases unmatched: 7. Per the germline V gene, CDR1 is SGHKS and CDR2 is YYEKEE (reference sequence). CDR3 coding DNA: TGTGCCAGCAGCCTCGGACTAGCAGTCAACACCGGGGAGCTGTTTTTT. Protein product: CASSLGLAVNTGELFF. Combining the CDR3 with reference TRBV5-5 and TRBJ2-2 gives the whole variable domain DAGVTQSPTHLIKTRGQQVTLRCSPISGHKSVSWYQQVLGQGPQFIFQYYEKEERGRGNFPDRFSARQFPNYSSELNVNALLLGDSALYLCASSLGLAVNTGELFFGEGSRLTVL.

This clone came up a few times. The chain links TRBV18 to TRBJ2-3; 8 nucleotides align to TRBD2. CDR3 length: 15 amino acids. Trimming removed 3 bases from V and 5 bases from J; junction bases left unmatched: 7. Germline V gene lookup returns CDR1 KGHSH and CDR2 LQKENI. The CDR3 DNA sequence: TGTGCCAGCTCACCGCCGGGACTAGTAAAAGATACGCAGTATTTT. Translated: CASSPPGLVKDTQYF. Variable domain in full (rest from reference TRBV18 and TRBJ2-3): NAGVMQNPRHLVRRRGQEARLRCSPMKGHSHVYWYRQLPEEGLKFMVYLQKENIIDESGMPKERFSAEFPKEGPSILRIQQVVRGDSAAYFCASSPPGLVKDTQYFGPGTRLTVL.

This chain's CDR3 is CASSEAGGSDTQYF. DNA of the CDR3: TGTGCCAGCAGTGAGGCGGGGGGCTCAGATACGCAGTATTTT. The gene calls are TRBV6-4 and TRBJ2-3; 8 positions agree with TRBD2. Germline lookup yields CDR1 MRHNA and CDR2 SNTAGT. Losses at the gene ends were 3 bases for V and 4 bases for J; bases not matched to a gene: 3. The CDR3 runs 14 residues.

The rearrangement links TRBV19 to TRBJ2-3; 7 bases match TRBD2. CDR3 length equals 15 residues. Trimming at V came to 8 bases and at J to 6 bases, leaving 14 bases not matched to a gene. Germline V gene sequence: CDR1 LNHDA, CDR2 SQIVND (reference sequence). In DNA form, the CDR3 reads TGTGCCAGTCGGGGCGGGAGTTCCCCCACGGATACGCAGTATTTT. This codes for CASRGGSSPTDTQYF.

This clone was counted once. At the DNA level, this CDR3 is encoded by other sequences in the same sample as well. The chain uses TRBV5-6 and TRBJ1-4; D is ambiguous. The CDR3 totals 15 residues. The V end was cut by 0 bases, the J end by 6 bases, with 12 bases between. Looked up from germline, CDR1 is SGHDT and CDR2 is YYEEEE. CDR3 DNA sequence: TGTGCCAGCAGCTTGGCCGGGAGGCTTGATGAAAAACTGTTTTTT. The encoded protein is CASSLAGRLDEKLFF.

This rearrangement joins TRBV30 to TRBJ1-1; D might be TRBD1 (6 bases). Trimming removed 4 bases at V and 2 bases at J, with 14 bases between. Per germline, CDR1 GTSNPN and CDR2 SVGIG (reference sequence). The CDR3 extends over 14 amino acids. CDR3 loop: CAWKVQGINTEAFF. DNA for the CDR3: TGTGCCTGGAAGGTACAGGGAATTAACACTGAAGCTTTCTTT.

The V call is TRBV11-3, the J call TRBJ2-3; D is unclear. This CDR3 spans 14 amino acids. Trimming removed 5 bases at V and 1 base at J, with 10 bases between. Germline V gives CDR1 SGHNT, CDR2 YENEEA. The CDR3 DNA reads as TGTGCCAGCAGCAAGCACTCGGGCACAGATACGCAGTATTTT. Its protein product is CASSKHSGTDTQYF.

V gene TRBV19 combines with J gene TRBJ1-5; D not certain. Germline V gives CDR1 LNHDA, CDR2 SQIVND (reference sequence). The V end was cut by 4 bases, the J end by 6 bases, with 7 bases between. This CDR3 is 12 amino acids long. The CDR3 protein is CASSTHGQPQHF. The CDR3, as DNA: TGTGCCAGTAGTACCCACGGTCAGCCCCAGCATTTT.

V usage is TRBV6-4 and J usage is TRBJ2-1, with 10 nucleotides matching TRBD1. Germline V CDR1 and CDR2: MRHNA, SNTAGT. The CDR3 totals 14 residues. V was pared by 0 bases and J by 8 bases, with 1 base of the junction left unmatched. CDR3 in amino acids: CASSDSTGGYEQFF. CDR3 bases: TGTGCCAGCAGTGACTCGACAGGGGGCTATGAGCAGTTCTTC.

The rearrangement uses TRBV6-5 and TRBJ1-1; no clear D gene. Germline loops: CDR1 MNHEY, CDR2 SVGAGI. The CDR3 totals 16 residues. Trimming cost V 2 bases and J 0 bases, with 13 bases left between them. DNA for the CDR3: TGTGCCAGCAGTTACGTGGCGGCACCGTTGAACACTGAAGCTTTCTTT. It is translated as CASSYVAAPLNTEAFF.

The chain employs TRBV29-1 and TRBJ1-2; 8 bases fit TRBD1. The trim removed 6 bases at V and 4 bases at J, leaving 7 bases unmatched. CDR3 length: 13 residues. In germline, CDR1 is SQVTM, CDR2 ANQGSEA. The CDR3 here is CSVIWTGSYGYTF. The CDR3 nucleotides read TGCAGCGTCATTTGGACAGGGAGCTATGGCTACACCTTC.

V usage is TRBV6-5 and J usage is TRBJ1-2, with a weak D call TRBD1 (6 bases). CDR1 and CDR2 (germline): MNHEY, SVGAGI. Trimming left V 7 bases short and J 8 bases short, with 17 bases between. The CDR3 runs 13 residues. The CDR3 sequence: CASTNRGGGGYTF. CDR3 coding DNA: TGTGCCAGCACAAATAGGGGGGGCGGGGGCTACACCTTC.

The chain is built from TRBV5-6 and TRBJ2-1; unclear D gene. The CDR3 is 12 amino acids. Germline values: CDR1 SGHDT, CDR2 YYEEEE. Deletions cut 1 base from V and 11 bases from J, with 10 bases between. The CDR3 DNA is TGTGCCAGCAGCTTGCCGGGTACCCAGCAGTTCTTC. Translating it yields CASSLPGTQQFF.

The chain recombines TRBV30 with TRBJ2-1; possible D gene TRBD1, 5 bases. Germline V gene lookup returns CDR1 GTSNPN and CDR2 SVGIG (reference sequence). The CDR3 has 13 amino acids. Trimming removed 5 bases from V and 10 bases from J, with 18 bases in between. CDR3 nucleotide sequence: TGTGCCTGGTCCTTCCCAGGGTCAAGGGAGCAGTTCTTC. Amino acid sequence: CAWSFPGSREQFF.

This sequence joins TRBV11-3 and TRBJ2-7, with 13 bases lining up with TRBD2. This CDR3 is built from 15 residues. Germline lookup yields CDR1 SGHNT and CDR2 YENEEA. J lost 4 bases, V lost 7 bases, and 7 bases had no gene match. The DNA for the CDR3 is TGTGCCAGCATTCCGAAGACTAGCGGGAGGTACGAGCAGTACTTC. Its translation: CASIPKTSGRYEQYF.

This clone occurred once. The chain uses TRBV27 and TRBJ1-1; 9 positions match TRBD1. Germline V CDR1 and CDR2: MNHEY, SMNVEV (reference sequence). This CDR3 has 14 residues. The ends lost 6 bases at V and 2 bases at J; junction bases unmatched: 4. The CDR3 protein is CASRQTGGNTEAFF. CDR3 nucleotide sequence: TGTGCCAGCAGACAGACAGGGGGAAACACTGAAGCTTTCTTT.

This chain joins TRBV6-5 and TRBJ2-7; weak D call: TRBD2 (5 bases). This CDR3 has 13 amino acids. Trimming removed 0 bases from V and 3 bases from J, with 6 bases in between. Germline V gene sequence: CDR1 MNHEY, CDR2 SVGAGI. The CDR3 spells CASSYSGSYEQYF. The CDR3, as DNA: TGTGCCAGCAGTTACTCGGGGAGCTACGAGCAGTACTTC.

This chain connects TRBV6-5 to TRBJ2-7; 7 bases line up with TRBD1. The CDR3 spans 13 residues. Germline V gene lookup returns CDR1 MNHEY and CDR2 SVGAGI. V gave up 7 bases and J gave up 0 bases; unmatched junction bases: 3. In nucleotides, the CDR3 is TGTGCCAGCAAGACAGGGAGCTCCTACGAGCAGTACGTC. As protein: CASKTGSSYEQYV.

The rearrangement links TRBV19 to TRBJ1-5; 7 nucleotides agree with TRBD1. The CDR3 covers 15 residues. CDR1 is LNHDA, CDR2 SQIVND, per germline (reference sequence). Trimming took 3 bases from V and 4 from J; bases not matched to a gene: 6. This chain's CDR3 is CASSMGGQTNQPQHF. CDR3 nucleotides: TGTGCCAGTAGTATGGGGGGACAGACGAATCAGCCCCAGCATTTT.

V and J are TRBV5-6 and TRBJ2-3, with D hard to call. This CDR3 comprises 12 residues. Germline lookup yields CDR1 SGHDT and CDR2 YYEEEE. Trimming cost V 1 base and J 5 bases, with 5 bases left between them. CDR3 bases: TGTGCCAGCAGCTTGTCGGTAGATACGCAGTATTTT. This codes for CASSLSVDTQYF. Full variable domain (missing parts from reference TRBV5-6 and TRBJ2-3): DAGVTQSPTHLIKTRGQQVTLRCSPKSGHDTVSWYQQALGQGPQFIFQYYEEEERQRGNFPDRFSGHQFPNYSSELNVNALLLGDSALYLCASSLSVDTQYFGPGTRLTVL.

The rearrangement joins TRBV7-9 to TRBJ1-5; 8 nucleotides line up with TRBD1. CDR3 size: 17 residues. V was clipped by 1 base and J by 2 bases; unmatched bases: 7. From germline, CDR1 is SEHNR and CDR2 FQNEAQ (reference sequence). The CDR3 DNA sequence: TGTGCCAGCAGCTTAGATCCTGGACAGGGAGGCAATCAGCCCCAGCATTTT. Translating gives CASSLDPGQGGNQPQHF.

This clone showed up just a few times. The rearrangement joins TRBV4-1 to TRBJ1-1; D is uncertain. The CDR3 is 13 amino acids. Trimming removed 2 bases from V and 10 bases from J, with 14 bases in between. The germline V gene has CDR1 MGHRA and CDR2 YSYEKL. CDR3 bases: TGCGCCAGCAGCCAAATCGCCCGTCCCGGAGCTTTCTTT. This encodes CASSQIARPGAFF.

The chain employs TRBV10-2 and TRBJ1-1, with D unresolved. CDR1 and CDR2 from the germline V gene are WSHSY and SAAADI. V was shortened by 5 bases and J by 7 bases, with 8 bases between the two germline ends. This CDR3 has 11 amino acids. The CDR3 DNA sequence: TGCGCCAGCAGTTGGGAGGGTGAAGCTTTCTTT. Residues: CASSWEGEAFF.

DNA of the CDR3: TGTGCCACCAGTGATTGGCGTAGCGCGTACACCGGGGAGCTGTTTTTT. Protein: CATSDWRSAYTGELFF. V and J are TRBV24-1 and TRBJ2-2, with TRBD2 as a possible D gene (5 bases). CDR1 and CDR2 (germline): KGHDR, SFDVKD. The CDR3 length is 16 residues. The V end lost 2 bases, the J end lost 3 bases, and 12 bases lay between the germline ends.

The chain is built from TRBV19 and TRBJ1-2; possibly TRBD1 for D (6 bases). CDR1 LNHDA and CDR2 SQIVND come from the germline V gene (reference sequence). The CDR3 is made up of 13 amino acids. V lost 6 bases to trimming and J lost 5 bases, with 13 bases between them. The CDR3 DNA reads TGTGCCAGTAGCTCCGGGACAATTTATGGCTACACCTTC. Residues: CASSSGTIYGYTF. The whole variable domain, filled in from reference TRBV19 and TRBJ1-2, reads DGGITQSPKYLFRKEGQNVTLSCEQNLNHDAMYWYRQDPGQGLRLIYYSQIVNDFQKGDIAEGYSVSREKKESFPLTVTSAQKNPTAFYLCASSSGTIYGYTFGSGTRLTVV.

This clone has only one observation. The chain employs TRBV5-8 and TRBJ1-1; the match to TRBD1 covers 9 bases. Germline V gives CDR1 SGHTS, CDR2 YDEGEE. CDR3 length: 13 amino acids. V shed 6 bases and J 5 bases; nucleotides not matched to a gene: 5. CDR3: CASTPTGGTEAFF. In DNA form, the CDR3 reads TGTGCCAGCACCCCGACAGGGGGGACTGAAGCTTTCTTT.